This TCR beta chain originates from a study of patients and donors after allogeneic stem cell transplantation. This CDR3 is 14 amino acids long. Trimming cost V 6 bases and J 2 bases; bases outside gene matches: 3. Each CDR3 protein is one row after TCRdb ran MiXCR on the RT-PCR reads. The sample consists of about 960,000 distinct CDR3 sequences, 15% to 20% of them appearing once. V usage is TRBV12-3 or TRBV12-4 and J usage is TRBJ2-7; TRBD2 matches at 11 bases. The sequenced material came from blood, either unsorted or a sorted T cell fraction (not recorded which). The sequence derives from a human donor who was either an allogeneic HSCT recipient or a stem cell or donor lymphocyte infusion donor (not recorded which). It is not recorded whose cells these are; they may come from a transplant donor. CDR3 region: CASSRSGGAYEQYF. CDR3 bases: TGTGCCAGCAGCCGTAGCGGGGGGGCCTACGAGCAGTACTTC.